These 19 T cell receptor beta chains were sequenced from one sample in a study of cytomegalovirus exposure and HLA in healthy donors. PCR was performed using 60 Vbeta and 13 Jbeta primers. Clones were sequenced by immunoSEQ multiplex PCR, and TCRdb holds only the in-frame ones, with some missing. The sample has around 190,000 clones; around 75% are singletons. Sequencing was done on a sample of PBMCs. These receptors all stem from a female donor in good health and CMV-seronegative.

This clone was observed a handful of times. This chain uses TRBV2 with TRBJ1-5; D is uncertain. Germline values: CDR1 SNHLY, CDR2 FYNNEI. The CDR3 is made up of 14 amino acids. Trimming left V 5 bases short and J 0 bases short, with 8 bases between. The CDR3 DNA reads TGTGCCAGCAGTAACGGGGTTAGCAATCAGCCCCAGCATTTT. Translation: CASSNGVSNQPQHF. Filled out from reference TRBV2 and TRBJ1-5, the complete variable domain reads EPEVTQTPSHQVTQMGQEVILRCVPISNHLYFYWYRQILGQKVEFLVSFYNNEISEKSEIFDDQFSVERPDGSNFTLKIRSTKLEDSAMYFCASSNGVSNQPQHFGDGTRLSIL.

The chain has TRBV7-9 and TRBJ2-6; 7 bases map to TRBD1. CDR1 is SEHNR, CDR2 FQNEAQ, per germline (reference sequence). J was trimmed by 0 bases and V by 5 bases; bases with no gene match: 7. The CDR3 runs 17 residues. CDR3 in amino acids: CASSHRDSGSGANVLTF. CDR3 nucleotide sequence: TGTGCCAGCAGCCACCGGGACAGCGGCTCTGGGGCCAACGTCCTGACTTTC.

The V and J genes are TRBV7-6 and TRBJ1-5; 7 positions agree with TRBD1. This CDR3 region has 17 residues. Germline assignment: CDR1 SGHVS and CDR2 FNYEAQ. The V and J ends lost 4 bases and 7 bases, in that order; junction bases with no gene match: 16. This chain's CDR3 is CASSSDTPDREGQPQHF. DNA for the CDR3: TGTGCCAGCAGCTCGGACACTCCAGACAGGGAAGGCCAGCCCCAGCATTTT.

This clone was seen more than once but under ten times. V is TRBV4-3 and J is TRBJ2-2; no clear D. V was shortened by 0 bases and J by 4 bases, with 12 bases between the two germline ends. CDR1 is LGHNA, CDR2 YSLEER, per germline. This CDR3 region has 16 residues. The CDR3 sequence is CASSQDLMGSTGELFF. The CDR3, as DNA: TGCGCCAGCAGCCAAGATCTGATGGGCAGCACCGGGGAGCTGTTTTTT.

This rearrangement joins TRBV5-6 to TRBJ2-5; D remains unclear. The germline CDR1 and CDR2 sequences are SGHDT and YYEEEE. The CDR3 spans 14 residues. Trimming took 3 bases from V and 3 from J, leaving 12 bases between them. The CDR3 DNA sequence: TGTGCCAGCAGCTCGCTAACAACTAAAGAGACCCAGTACTTC. Amino acids: CASSSLTTKETQYF. The full variable domain, with the rest looked up from reference TRBV5-6 and TRBJ2-5, is DAGVTQSPTHLIKTRGQQVTLRCSPKSGHDTVSWYQQALGQGPQFIFQYYEEEERQRGNFPDRFSGHQFPNYSSELNVNALLLGDSALYLCASSSLTTKETQYFGPGTRLLVL.

V is TRBV4-1 and J is TRBJ2-7; TRBD1 matches at 8 bases. The ends lost 0 bases at V and 3 bases at J; junction bases unmatched: 7. CDR1 is MGHRA and CDR2 is YSYEKL in the germline V gene. The CDR3 totals 16 residues. Here the CDR3 DNA reads TGCGCCAGCAGCCAAGATCCGGGACAGGAGTACTACGAGCAGTACTTC. Protein product: CASSQDPGQEYYEQYF.

The chain uses TRBV18 and TRBJ2-1, with 15 bases that match TRBD2. This CDR3 region has 17 residues. The germline gives CDR1 KGHSH, CDR2 LQKENI. Trimming cost V 2 bases and J 3 bases; bases outside gene matches: 2. CDR3 sequence: CASSPGTSGGIYNEQFF. The CDR3 DNA reads as TGTGCCAGCTCACCAGGGACTAGCGGGGGGATCTACAATGAGCAGTTCTTC.

The chain joins TRBV6-6 to TRBJ2-7; TRBD1 matches at 7 bases. This CDR3 is built from 13 residues. Germline-derived CDR1 and CDR2 are MNHNY and SVGAGI (reference sequence). V was clipped by 5 bases and J by 5 bases; unmatched bases: 6. Here the CDR3 DNA reads TGTGCCAGCAGTACCACAGGGGTCCACGAGCAGTACTTC. Translated, it gives CASSTTGVHEQYF.

J is TRBJ2-7 and V is TRBV4-1; 11 positions agree with TRBD1. Looked up from germline, CDR1 is MGHRA and CDR2 is YSYEKL. With V trimmed by 1 base and J by 4 bases, 6 bases remained unmatched. The CDR3 contains 16 residues. In nucleotides, the CDR3 is TGCGCCAGCAGCCAAGCCAAAGGGACAGGGGGTTACGAGCAGTACTTC. Its protein is CASSQAKGTGGYEQYF.

A remark on this clone: Because the CDR3 is missing its conserved closing phenylalanine or tryptophan, this is likely a read error. V and J are TRBV11-1 and TRBJ1-1, with unresolved D. In germline, CDR1 is SGHAT, CDR2 FQDESV (reference sequence). The CDR3 has 15 residues. V lost 1 base, J lost 3 bases, and 12 bases lay in between. CDR3 sequence reads: CASSLVKGGDTEAFL. In nucleotides, the CDR3 is TGTGCCAGCAGCTTAGTTAAGGGAGGAGACACTGAAGCTTTCCTT.

The J gene is TRBJ2-7, the V gene TRBV4-2; 11 bases are shared with TRBD1. The ends lost 3 bases at V and 4 bases at J; junction bases unmatched: 5. CDR1 and CDR2 from the germline V gene are LGHNA and YNFKEQ. This CDR3 comprises 15 residues. As DNA, the CDR3 is TGTGCCAGCAGCCATAGAGGACAGGGGGCTTACGAGCAGTACTTC. The encoded protein is CASSHRGQGAYEQYF.

This chain joins TRBV6-5 and TRBJ1-2; tentative D call: TRBD1 (6 bases). Germline lookup yields CDR1 MNHEY and CDR2 SVGAGI. The CDR3 runs 12 residues. Trimming removed 6 bases at V and 5 bases at J, with 10 bases between. The CDR3 region is CASSQGNYGYTF. The DNA of the CDR3 is TGTGCCAGCAGCCAGGGGAATTATGGCTACACCTTC.

This chain joins TRBV4-2 and TRBJ2-6, with D maybe TRBD2 (6 bases). V lost 1 base and J 0 bases, leaving 19 bases between the germline ends. The length of the CDR3 is 20 residues. Germline values: CDR1 LGHNA, CDR2 YNFKEQ. The CDR3 region is CASSQVGGQRGASGANVLTF. Written as DNA, the CDR3 is TGTGCCAGCAGCCAAGTAGGAGGGCAGAGGGGTGCCTCTGGGGCCAACGTCCTGACTTTC.

The chain couples TRBV28 to TRBJ1-4; D not certain. Germline lookup yields CDR1 MDHEN and CDR2 SYDVKM. With 4 bases removed from V and 8 bases from J, the gap between germline ends came to 14 bases. The CDR3 consists of 14 residues. The DNA of the CDR3 is TGTGCCAGCAGTTCCCCCGGAGCCGCGGAAAAACTGTTTTTT. The encoded protein is CASSSPGAAEKLFF. The whole variable domain, remainder taken from reference TRBV28 and TRBJ1-4, is DVKVTQSSRYLVKRTGEKVFLECVQDMDHENMFWYRQDPGLGLRLIYFSYDVKMKEKGDIPEGYSVSREKKERFSLILESASTNQTSMYLCASSSPGAAEKLFFGSGTQLSVL.

This sequence joins TRBV27 and TRBJ2-7; 9 nucleotides match TRBD1. Per germline, CDR1 MNHEY and CDR2 SMNVEV (reference sequence). The CDR3 is 15 residues long. V dropped 3 bases and J dropped 4; count of bases not matched to a gene: 7. CDR3 in amino acids: CASSFGGQGKYEQYF. The CDR3 bases are TGTGCCAGCAGTTTTGGGGGACAGGGAAAGTACGAGCAGTACTTC.

The genes are TRBV15 and TRBJ2-3; D is possibly TRBD2 (6 bases). CDR3 length equals 15 residues. Germline CDR1 is LNHNV and CDR2 is YYDKDF (reference sequence). V shed 3 bases and J shed 1 base, with 11 bases lying between them. The CDR3 DNA reads TGTGCCACCAGCAGGATAGCGGCCGGCACAGATACGCAGTATTTT. It codes for CATSRIAAGTDTQYF.

The V and J genes are TRBV2 and TRBJ1-2; possible D gene TRBD1, 5 bases. V dropped 8 bases and J dropped 6 bases, with 28 bases sitting between them. Germline V gene lookup returns CDR1 SNHLY and CDR2 FYNNEI. The CDR3 is 17 amino acids. CDR3 sequence reads: CASSRGDSGLRKNGYTF. The CDR3 nucleotides read TGTGCCAGCTCAAGGGGTGATTCAGGGCTCAGAAAGAATGGCTACACCTTC.

The J gene is TRBJ2-5, the V gene TRBV19; D is uncertain. CDR3 length: 14 amino acids. V dropped 1 base and J dropped 5 bases, with 11 bases sitting between them. Looked up from germline, CDR1 is LNHDA and CDR2 is SQIVND (reference sequence). DNA for the CDR3: TGTGCCAGTAGTATAGGTCGGTTAATGGAGACCCAGTACTTC. Its protein is CASSIGRLMETQYF.

The chain combines TRBV13 with TRBJ2-1, with TRBD2 identical over 15 bases. The CDR3 sequence is 20 residues long. Looked up from germline, CDR1 is PRHDT and CDR2 is FYEKMQ (reference sequence). V lost 2 bases and J lost 0; bases outside the gene matches: 8. The CDR3 spells CASSLYRRTSGRASYNEQFF. As DNA, the CDR3 is TGTGCCAGCAGCTTATATCGCAGGACTAGCGGGAGGGCCTCCTACAATGAGCAGTTCTTC.